One sample yielded the 21 T cell receptor beta chains listed below, sequenced in a study of T cell responses to AZD1222 COVID-19 vaccine. Sequenced by immunoSEQ multiplex PCR; TCRdb stores in-frame clones only, minus some. The sample yields some 62,000 clones, approximately 83% seen once. Specimen: peripheral blood, collected on day 0 of AZD1222 vaccination. Receptors originate from an adult in good health.

This clone is a singleton in its sample. The chain employs TRBV11-3 and TRBJ2-1, with TRBD1 matching 8 bases. CDR1 and CDR2 (germline): SGHNT, YENEEA. This CDR3 is built from 13 residues. J gave up 7 bases and V 6 bases, and 5 bases lay outside the gene matches. The CDR3 loop reads CASSRTGRNEQFF. CDR3 nucleotide sequence: TGTGCCAGCAGTCGGACAGGGAGGAATGAGCAGTTCTTC.

The gene calls are TRBV5-6 and TRBJ1-1; 12 bases fit TRBD1. The CDR3 length is 16 residues. V trimming: 0 bases; J trimming: 6 bases; junction bases outside the gene matches: 6. Germline CDR1 reads SGHDT; CDR2 reads YYEEEE. DNA for the CDR3: TGTGCCAGCAGCTTGGTGGGACAGGGGGCAAGGGCTGAAGCTTTCTTT. This translates into CASSLVGQGARAEAFF.

The V call is TRBV3-1 (or the pseudogene TRBV3-2), the J call TRBJ1-1; D is unclear. The CDR3 totals 12 residues. Looked up from germline, CDR1 is LGHDT and CDR2 is YNNKEL (reference sequence). The V and J ends lost 5 bases and 5 bases respectively, with 9 bases between them. In nucleotides, the CDR3 is TGTGCCAGCAGCGAGGCGGGGACTGAAGCTTTCTTT. It translates to CASSEAGTEAFF.

This rearrangement joins TRBV5-1 to TRBJ1-1, with TRBD1 matching 8 bases. The CDR3 runs to 14 residues. Germline trimming cut 8 bases from V and 5 bases from J; bases unmatched to any gene: 11. Germline CDR1 is SGHRS and CDR2 is YFSETQ. CDR3 loop: CASAKGQGGTEAFF. The CDR3 coding sequence is TGCGCCAGTGCAAAAGGACAGGGAGGGACTGAAGCTTTCTTT.

This clone was observed once. The V and J genes are TRBV4-1 and TRBJ1-1; the D is unclear. CDR3 size: 13 residues. V lost 1 base and J lost 4, with 7 bases in between. Looked up from germline, CDR1 is MGHRA and CDR2 is YSYEKL. The CDR3 here is CASSQVIPTEAFF. CDR3 nucleotides: TGCGCCAGCAGCCAAGTAATACCCACTGAAGCTTTCTTT.

The chain has TRBV12-3 or TRBV12-4 and TRBJ2-3; D not certain. Trimming took 7 bases from V and 5 from J, leaving 10 bases between them. The CDR3 is 12 residues long. In DNA, the CDR3 is TGTGCCAGCATGATTACTGAAGATACGCAGTATTTT. Its translation: CASMITEDTQYF.

CDR3 nucleotide sequence: TGCGCCAGCAGTCGGGACGGTCCCGACGAGCAGTACTTC. Its protein is CASSRDGPDEQYF. The V and J genes are TRBV5-1 and TRBJ2-7, with D perhaps being TRBD1 or TRBD2 (5 bases each). CDR3 size: 13 residues. CDR1 SGHRS and CDR2 YFSETQ come from the germline V gene. Trimming stripped 5 bases from V and 5 bases from J, with 14 bases between.

The V gene is TRBV9, the J gene TRBJ1-3; 10 bases line up with TRBD1. CDR1 is SGDLS, CDR2 YYNGEE, per germline. J was trimmed by 2 bases and V by 3 bases; bases with no gene match: 2. This CDR3 has 15 amino acids. For the CDR3, the DNA is TGTGCCAGCAGCGCCGGGACAGGGGCTGGAAACACCATATATTTT. It yields the protein CASSAGTGAGNTIYF. Full variable domain (missing parts from reference TRBV9 and TRBJ1-3): DSGVTQTPKHLITATGQRVTLRCSPRSGDLSVYWYQQSLDQGLQFLIQYYNGEERAKGNILERFSAQQFPDLHSELNLSSLELGDSALYFCASSAGTGAGNTIYFGEGSWLTVV.

The gene calls are TRBV5-5 and TRBJ1-3; D unclear. The CDR3 extends over 15 amino acids. CDR1 is SGHKS, CDR2 YYEKEE, per germline (reference sequence). The V end lost 4 bases, the J end lost 4 bases, and 15 bases lay between the germline ends. Written as DNA, the CDR3 is TGTGCCAGCAGCGGTGGTGTGGTTGGGGGAAACACCATATATTTT. Amino acids: CASSGGVVGGNTIYF.

This chain connects TRBV7-6 to TRBJ1-1; D remains ambiguous. The CDR3 extends over 12 amino acids. The V and J ends lost 5 bases and 5 bases respectively, with 9 bases between them. Per the germline V gene, CDR1 is SGHVS and CDR2 is FNYEAQ. The CDR3 nucleotides are TGTGCCAGCAGCCAGTTCCAGACTGAAGCTTTCTTT. Residues: CASSQFQTEAFF.

This clone has only one observation. This chain joins TRBV30 and TRBJ1-1; TRBD1 is a possible D gene (5 bases). This CDR3 is 15 amino acids long. The V gene lost 3 bases and the J gene lost 6 bases, with 20 bases spanning the gap. The germline CDR1 and CDR2 sequences are GTSNPN and SVGIG (reference sequence). The CDR3 DNA sequence: TGTGCCTGGAGCCCGATCGCAGGGTATGGCGCTGAAGCTTTCTTT. This codes for CAWSPIAGYGAEAFF.

V usage is TRBV7-2 and J usage is TRBJ1-3; TRBD1 might be the D (6 bases). Per the germline V gene, CDR1 is SGHTA and CDR2 is FQGNSA. There are 16 residues in the CDR3. V lost 5 bases and J 4 bases, leaving 18 bases between the germline ends. The CDR3 loop is CASSLPTGPLGNTIYF. CDR3 sequence (DNA): TGTGCCAGCAGCCTCCCGACAGGCCCCCTCGGAAACACCATATATTTT.

In this sample, this clone turned up once. CDR3 coding DNA: TGTGCCAGCCGTACGGACGGGGTCATGAACACTGAAGCTTTCTTT. Its translation: CASRTDGVMNTEAFF. J is TRBJ1-1 and V is TRBV7-2; D uncertain. V lost 8 bases and J lost 0, with 16 bases in between. The CDR3 covers 15 residues. Germline values: CDR1 SGHTA, CDR2 FQGNSA. Looking up the rest from reference TRBV7-2 and TRBJ1-1 gives the full variable domain: GAGVSQSPSNKVTEKGKDVELRCDPISGHTALYWYRQSLGQGLEFLIYFQGNSAPDKSGLPSDRFSAERTGGSVSTLTIQRTQQEDSAVYLCASRTDGVMNTEAFFGQGTRLTVV.

This chain joins TRBV9 and TRBJ2-1, with 14 bases aligning to TRBD2. The J segment lost 1 base and the V segment lost 1 base, leaving 7 bases of the junction unmatched. The germline CDR1 and CDR2 sequences are SGDLS and YYNGEE. The CDR3 length is 19 residues. The CDR3 loop reads CASSVSGLAGGGSYNEQFF. The CDR3 DNA reads TGTGCCAGCAGCGTATCTGGACTAGCGGGGGGAGGATCCTACAATGAGCAGTTCTTC.

The chain combines TRBV14 with TRBJ2-7; D is unresolved. Trimming left V 6 bases short and J 3 bases short, with 9 bases between. CDR3 length: 12 residues. The germline V gene encodes CDR1 SGHDN and CDR2 FVKESK. The CDR3 here is CASSWDGYEQYF. The CDR3 region has the DNA TGTGCCAGCAGTTGGGATGGCTACGAGCAGTACTTC.

Concerning this clone: The junction departs from germline at one end; a sequencing error may be responsible. The chain is built from TRBV6-5 and TRBJ1-2; the D is unclear. From germline, CDR1 is MNHEY and CDR2 SVGAGI. This CDR3 region has 11 residues. This CDR3 is CASSFPLPSNF. The CDR3 region has the DNA TGTGCCAGCAGTTTTCCACTACCCTCTAACTTC.

This chain connects TRBV3-1 (or the pseudogene TRBV3-2) to TRBJ2-7; D may correspond to TRBD1 or TRBD2 (5 bases each). V was pared by 8 bases and J by 7 bases, with 18 bases between. Germline V lookup: CDR1 LGHDT, CDR2 YNNKEL (reference sequence). The CDR3 spans 13 residues. CDR3 residues: CASGQGGTREQYF. CDR3 bases: TGTGCCAGCGGGCAGGGTGGGACGAGGGAGCAGTACTTC.

The chain couples TRBV7-8 to TRBJ2-7; 15 nucleotides align to TRBD2. This CDR3 contains 18 residues. With V trimmed by 5 bases and J by 4 bases, 12 bases remained unmatched. The germline V gene encodes CDR1 SGHVS and CDR2 FQNEAQ. The CDR3 bases are TGTGCCAGCAGCCCCGGGACTAGCGGGGGGCTCCGCGGTTACGAGCAGTACTTC. Its translation: CASSPGTSGGLRGYEQYF.

The chain joins TRBV18 to TRBJ1-1; tentatively, D is TRBD1 (5 bases). Germline V CDR1 and CDR2: KGHSH, LQKENI. Trimming shortened V by 1 base and J by 6 bases, and 12 bases separated the two germline ends. This CDR3 spans 14 amino acids. This CDR3 is CASSPQRGGAEAFF. The CDR3 DNA is TGTGCCAGCTCACCACAACGGGGGGGTGCTGAAGCTTTCTTT.

The chain links TRBV5-1 to TRBJ1-1, with TRBD1 as a possible D gene (6 bases). In germline, CDR1 is SGHRS, CDR2 YFSETQ. CDR3 size: 15 residues. V lost 0 bases and J lost 10, with 19 bases in between. CDR3 DNA sequence: TGCGCCAGCAGCTTGGTAGCCGGGGGCGAGGCGCGAGCTTTCTTT. It encodes CASSLVAGGEARAFF. Looking up the rest from reference TRBV5-1 and TRBJ1-1 gives the full variable domain: KAGVTQTPRYLIKTRGQQVTLSCSPISGHRSVSWYQQTPGQGLQFLFEYFSETQRNKGNFPGRFSGRQFSNSRSEMNVSTLELGDSALYLCASSLVAGGEARAFFGQGTRLTVV.

V and J are TRBV3-1 (or the pseudogene TRBV3-2) and TRBJ2-3, with 7 bases lining up with TRBD2. CDR1 and CDR2 from the germline V gene are LGHDT and YNNKEL (reference sequence). With 3 bases clipped from V and 7 bases from J, the junction kept 13 bases outside the gene matches. The CDR3 length is 16 residues. CDR3 residues: CASSHEVTTSSHTQYF. Here the CDR3 DNA reads TGTGCCAGCAGCCATGAGGTCACGACTAGCAGTCATACGCAGTATTTT.